This TCR beta chain was obtained from a study of cytomegalovirus exposure and HLA in healthy donors. At the level of the study: Sequencing of some 200 million T cells in an earlier analysis found more than 100 million unique TCR beta sequences. Findings and caveats of the study: TCR beta sequences reportedly predicted most subjects' HLA-A and HLA-B alleles accurately. TRBV6-2, TRBV6-3 and some other V segments were unresolvable in 87-base-pair reads.

The CDR3 is 15 residues long. V lost 5 bases and J lost 3; bases outside the gene matches: 4. CDR1 and CDR2 from the germline V gene are LNHDA and SQIVND (reference sequence). This PCR relied on a set of 60 Vbeta primers and 13 Jbeta primers. The table came from immunoSEQ multiplex PCR; TCRdb's copy has only in-frame clones and leaves some out. The table has about 150,000 clones, around 60% seen once. This clone was detected once. Its antigen is undetermined. This TCR was recovered from a woman aged 55-75 years in good health and CMV-seropositive. The chain couples TRBV19 to TRBJ1-5; 10 bases fit TRBD1. The material sequenced was PBMCs. The CDR3 loop reads CASSPGTGVNQPQHF. DNA for the CDR3: TGTGCCAGTAGTCCCGGGACAGGGGTCAATCAGCCCCAGCATTTT.